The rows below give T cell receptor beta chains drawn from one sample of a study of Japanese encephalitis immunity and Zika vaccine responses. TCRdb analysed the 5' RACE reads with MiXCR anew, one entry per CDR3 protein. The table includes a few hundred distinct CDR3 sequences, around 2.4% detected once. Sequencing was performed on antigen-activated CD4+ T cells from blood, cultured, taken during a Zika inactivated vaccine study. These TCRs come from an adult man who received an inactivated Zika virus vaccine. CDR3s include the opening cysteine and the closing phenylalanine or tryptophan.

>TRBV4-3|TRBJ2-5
CASSPGTGLWSWETQYF
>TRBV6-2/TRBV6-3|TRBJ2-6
CASSYSSGPSGANVLTF
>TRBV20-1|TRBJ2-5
CSARRTSGIFETQYF
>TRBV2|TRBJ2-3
CASSERLDTQYF
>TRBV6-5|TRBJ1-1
CASRRPPNTEAFF
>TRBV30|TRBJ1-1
CAWSVEGPTGGTEAFF
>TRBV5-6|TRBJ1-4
CASSLGQGARGGEKLFF
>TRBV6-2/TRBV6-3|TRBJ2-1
CASTTILVNEQFF
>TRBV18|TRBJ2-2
CASSPVDTGELFF
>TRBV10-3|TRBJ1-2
CAISKDSNYGYTF
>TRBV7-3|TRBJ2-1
CASSLVRSDEQFF
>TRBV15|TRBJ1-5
CATSFKGDGYEWRNQPQHF
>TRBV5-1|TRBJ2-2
CASSLDGNGGELFF
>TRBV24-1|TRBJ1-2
CATSDKTANYGYTF
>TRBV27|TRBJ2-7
CASSLKQGRDPYAQYF
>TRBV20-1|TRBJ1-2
CSARIKVRQGNGYTF
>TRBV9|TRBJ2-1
CASSPRGGQDEQFF
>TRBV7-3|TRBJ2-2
CASSASNTGELFF